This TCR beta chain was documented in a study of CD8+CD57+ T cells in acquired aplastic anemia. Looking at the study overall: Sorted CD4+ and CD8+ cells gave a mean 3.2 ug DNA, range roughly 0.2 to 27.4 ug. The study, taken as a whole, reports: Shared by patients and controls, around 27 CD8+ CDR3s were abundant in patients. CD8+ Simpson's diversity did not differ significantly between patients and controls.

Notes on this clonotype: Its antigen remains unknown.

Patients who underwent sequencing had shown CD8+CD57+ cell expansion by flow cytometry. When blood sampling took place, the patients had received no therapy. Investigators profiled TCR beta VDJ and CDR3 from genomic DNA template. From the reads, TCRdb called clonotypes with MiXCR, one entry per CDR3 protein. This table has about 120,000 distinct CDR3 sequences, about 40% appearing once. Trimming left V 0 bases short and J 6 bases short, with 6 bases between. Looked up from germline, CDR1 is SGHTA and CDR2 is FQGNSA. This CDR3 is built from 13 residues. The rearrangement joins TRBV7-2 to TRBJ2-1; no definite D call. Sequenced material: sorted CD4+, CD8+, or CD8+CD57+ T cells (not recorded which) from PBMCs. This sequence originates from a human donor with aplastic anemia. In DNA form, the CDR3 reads TGTGCCAGCAGCTTAGCTAGCATCAATGAGCAGTTCTTC. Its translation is CASSLASINEQFF.